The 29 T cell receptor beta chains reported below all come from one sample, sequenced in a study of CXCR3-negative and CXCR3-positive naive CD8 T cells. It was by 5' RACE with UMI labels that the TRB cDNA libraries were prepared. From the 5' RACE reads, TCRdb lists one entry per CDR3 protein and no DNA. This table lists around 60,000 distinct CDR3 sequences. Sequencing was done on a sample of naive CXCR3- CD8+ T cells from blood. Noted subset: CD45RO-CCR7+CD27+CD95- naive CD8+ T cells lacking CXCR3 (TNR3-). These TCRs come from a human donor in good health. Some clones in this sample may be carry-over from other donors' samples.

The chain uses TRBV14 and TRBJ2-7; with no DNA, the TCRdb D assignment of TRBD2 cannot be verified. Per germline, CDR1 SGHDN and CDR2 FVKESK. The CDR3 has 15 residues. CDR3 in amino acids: CASSQVSAGGLEQYF.

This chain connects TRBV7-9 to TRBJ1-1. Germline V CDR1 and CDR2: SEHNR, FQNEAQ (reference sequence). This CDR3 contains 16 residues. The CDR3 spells CASSLGTGLRNTEAFF.

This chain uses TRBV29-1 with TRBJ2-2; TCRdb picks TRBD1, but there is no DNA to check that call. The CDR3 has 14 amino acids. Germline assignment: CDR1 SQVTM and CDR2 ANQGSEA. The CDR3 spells CSVEDLVTPGELFF.

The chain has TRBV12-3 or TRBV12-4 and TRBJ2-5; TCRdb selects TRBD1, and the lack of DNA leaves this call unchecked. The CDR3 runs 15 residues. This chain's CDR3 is CASIRRTGGEETQYF.

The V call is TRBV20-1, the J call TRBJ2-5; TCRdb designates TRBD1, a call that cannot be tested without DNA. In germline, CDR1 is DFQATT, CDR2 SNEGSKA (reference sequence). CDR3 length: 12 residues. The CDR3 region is CSAKGQGETQYF.

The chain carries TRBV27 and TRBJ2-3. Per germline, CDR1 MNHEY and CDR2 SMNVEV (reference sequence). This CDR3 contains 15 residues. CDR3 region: CASSLERGYTDTQYF.

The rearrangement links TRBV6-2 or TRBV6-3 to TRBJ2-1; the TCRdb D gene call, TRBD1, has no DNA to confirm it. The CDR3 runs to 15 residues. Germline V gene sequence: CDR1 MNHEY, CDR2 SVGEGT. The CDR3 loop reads CASNAGTGYDNEQFF.

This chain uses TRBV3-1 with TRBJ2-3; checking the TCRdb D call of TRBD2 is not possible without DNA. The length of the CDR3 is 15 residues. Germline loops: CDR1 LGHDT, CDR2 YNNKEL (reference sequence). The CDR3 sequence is CASSQRPGLTDTQYF.

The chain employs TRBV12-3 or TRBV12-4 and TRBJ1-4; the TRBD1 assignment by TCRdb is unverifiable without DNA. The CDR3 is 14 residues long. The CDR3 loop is CASSPGDPNEKLFF.

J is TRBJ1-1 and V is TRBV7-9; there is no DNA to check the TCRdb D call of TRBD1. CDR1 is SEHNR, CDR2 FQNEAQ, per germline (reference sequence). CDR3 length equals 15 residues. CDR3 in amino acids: CASSLLEGVNTEAFF.

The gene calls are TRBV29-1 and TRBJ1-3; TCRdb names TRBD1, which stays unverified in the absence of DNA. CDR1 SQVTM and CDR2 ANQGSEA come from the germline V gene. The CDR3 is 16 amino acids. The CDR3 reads CSVEDGSRGPGNTIYF.

CDR3 region: CAWSTGRNTEAFF. The V call is TRBV30, the J call TRBJ1-1; TCRdb lists TRBD1, though no DNA is available to test this call. The germline CDR1 and CDR2 sequences are GTSNPN and SVGIG (reference sequence). The CDR3 loop spans 13 amino acids.

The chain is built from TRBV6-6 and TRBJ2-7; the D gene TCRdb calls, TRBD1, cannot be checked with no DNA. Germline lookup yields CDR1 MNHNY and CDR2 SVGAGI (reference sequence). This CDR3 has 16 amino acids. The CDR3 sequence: CASSYSNQGAFGEQYF.

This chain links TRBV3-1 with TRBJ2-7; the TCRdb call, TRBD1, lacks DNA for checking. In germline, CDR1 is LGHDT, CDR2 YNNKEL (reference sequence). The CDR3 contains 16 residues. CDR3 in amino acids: CASSPIAGVTTYEQYF.

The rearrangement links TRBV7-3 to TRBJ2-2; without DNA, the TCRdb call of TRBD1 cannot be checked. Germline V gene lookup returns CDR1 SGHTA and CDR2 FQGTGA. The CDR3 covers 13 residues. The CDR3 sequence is CASSSGGPGELFF.

This chain's CDR3 is CASSLRGQGGNEQYF. V usage is TRBV7-2 and J usage is TRBJ2-7; TCRdb reports TRBD1, a call that lacks DNA to check it against. CDR1 is SGHTA and CDR2 is FQGNSA in the germline V gene. The CDR3 sequence is 15 residues long.

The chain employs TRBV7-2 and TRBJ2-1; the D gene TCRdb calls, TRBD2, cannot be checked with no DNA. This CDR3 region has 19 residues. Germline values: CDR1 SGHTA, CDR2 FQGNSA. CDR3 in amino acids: CASSLAALAGTLNYNEQFF.

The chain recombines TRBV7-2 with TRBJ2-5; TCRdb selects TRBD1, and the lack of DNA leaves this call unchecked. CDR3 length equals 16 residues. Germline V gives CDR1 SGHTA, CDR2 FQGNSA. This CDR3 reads CASSLVVGGIRETQYF. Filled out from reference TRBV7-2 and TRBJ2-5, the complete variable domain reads GAGVSQSPSNKVTEKGKDVELRCDPISGHTALYWYRQSLGQGLEFLIYFQGNSAPDKSGLPSDRFSAERTGGSVSTLTIQRTQQEDSAVYLCASSLVVGGIRETQYFGPGTRLLVL.

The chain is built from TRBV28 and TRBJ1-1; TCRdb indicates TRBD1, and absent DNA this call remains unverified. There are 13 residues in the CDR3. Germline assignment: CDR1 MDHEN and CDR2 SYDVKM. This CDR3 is CASSLRGNGEAFF. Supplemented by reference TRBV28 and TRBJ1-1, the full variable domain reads DVKVTQSSRYLVKRTGEKVFLECVQDMDHENMFWYRQDPGLGLRLIYFSYDVKMKEKGDIPEGYSVSREKKERFSLILESASTNQTSMYLCASSLRGNGEAFFGQGTRLTVV.

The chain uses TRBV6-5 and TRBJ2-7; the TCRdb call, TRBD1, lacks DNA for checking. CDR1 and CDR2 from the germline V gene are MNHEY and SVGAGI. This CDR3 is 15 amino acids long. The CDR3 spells CASSYTSRDGYEQYF.

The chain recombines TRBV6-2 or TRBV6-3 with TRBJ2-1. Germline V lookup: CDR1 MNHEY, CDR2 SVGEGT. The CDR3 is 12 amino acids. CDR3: CASSYMDNEQFF.

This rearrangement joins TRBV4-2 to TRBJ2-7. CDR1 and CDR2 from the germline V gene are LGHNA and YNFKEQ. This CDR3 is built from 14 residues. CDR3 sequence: CASSQERPDYEQYF.

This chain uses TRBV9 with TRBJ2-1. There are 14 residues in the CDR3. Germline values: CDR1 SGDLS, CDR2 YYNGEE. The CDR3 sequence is CASSVESSYNEQFF. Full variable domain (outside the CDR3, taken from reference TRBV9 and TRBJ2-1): DSGVTQTPKHLITATGQRVTLRCSPRSGDLSVYWYQQSLDQGLQFLIQYYNGEERAKGNILERFSAQQFPDLHSELNLSSLELGDSALYFCASSVESSYNEQFFGPGTRLTVL.

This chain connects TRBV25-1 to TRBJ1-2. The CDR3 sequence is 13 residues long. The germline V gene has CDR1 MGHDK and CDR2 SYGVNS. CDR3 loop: CASSATENYGYTF.

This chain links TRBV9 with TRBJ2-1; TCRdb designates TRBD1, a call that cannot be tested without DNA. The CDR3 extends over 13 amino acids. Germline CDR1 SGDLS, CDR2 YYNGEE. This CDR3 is CASSAGGSDEQFF.

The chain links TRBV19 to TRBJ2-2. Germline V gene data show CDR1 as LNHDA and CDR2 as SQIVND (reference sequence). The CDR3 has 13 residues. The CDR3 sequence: CASSITQAGELFF.

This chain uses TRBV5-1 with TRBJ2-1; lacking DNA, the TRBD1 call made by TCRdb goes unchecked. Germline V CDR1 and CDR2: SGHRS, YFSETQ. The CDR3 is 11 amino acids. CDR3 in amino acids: CASSGDVKQFF. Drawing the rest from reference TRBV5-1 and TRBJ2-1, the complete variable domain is KAGVTQTPRYLIKTRGQQVTLSCSPISGHRSVSWYQQTPGQGLQFLFEYFSETQRNKGNFPGRFSGRQFSNSRSEMNVSTLELGDSALYLCASSGDVKQFFGPGTRLTVL.

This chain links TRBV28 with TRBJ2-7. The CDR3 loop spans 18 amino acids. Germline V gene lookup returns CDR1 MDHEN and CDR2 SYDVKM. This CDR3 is CASSSEQIQLNTHYEQYF. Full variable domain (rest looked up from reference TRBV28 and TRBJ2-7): DVKVTQSSRYLVKRTGEKVFLECVQDMDHENMFWYRQDPGLGLRLIYFSYDVKMKEKGDIPEGYSVSREKKERFSLILESASTNQTSMYLCASSSEQIQLNTHYEQYFGPGTRLTVT.

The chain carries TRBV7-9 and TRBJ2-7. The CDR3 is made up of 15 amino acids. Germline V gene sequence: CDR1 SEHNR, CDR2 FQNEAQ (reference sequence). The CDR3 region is CASSLALGLIHEQYF.